These 8 T cell receptor beta chains were sequenced from one sample in a study of molecular identifiers for immune sequencing clone quantification. TCRdb called the PCR reads again in MiXCR, with one record for every CDR3 protein. The data hold approximately 680,000 distinct CDR3 sequences, with roughly 23% observed a single time. The sample consisted of naive CD8+ T cells from blood, with Jurkat cell RNA spiked in. Documented subset: FACS-sorted CD8+CD4-CCR7+CD45RA+ naive T cells. These receptors were taken from a human donor in good health. Some libraries in this study had Jurkat cell RNA spiked in.

This rearrangement joins TRBV27 to TRBJ2-7; tentative D call: TRBD1 (5 bases). V lost 5 bases and J lost 3, with 20 bases in between. Looked up from germline, CDR1 is MNHEY and CDR2 is SMNVEV (reference sequence). The CDR3 is 16 amino acids. CDR3 sequence (DNA): TGTGCCAGCAGTCCTTTATCAGCAGGGCCACTCTACGAGCAGTACTTC. This codes for CASSPLSAGPLYEQYF.

This clonotype was picked up a small number of times. J is TRBJ1-1 and V is TRBV11-2; D possibly corresponds to TRBD1 (6 bases). This CDR3 contains 15 residues. CDR1 is SGHAT and CDR2 is FQNNGV in the germline V gene. V lost 7 bases and J 2 bases, leaving 17 bases between the germline ends. The CDR3 DNA reads TGTGCCAGCACCCCGGGGGGCAGGGGAAACACTGAAGCTTTCTTT. Residues: CASTPGGRGNTEAFF.

This clonotype has a handful of counts. This chain connects TRBV7-9 to TRBJ1-2; perhaps TRBD1 as D (5 bases). The CDR3 loop spans 15 amino acids. Deletions cut 7 bases from V and 4 bases from J, with 19 bases between. The germline V gene encodes CDR1 SEHNR and CDR2 FQNEAQ (reference sequence). The CDR3 DNA sequence: TGTGCCAGCACCCCAGAACAGGCAATCTTCTATGGCTACACCTTC. Amino acids: CASTPEQAIFYGYTF.

This clonotype was seen many times. J is TRBJ1-1 and V is TRBV27, with TRBD1 matching over 10 bases. CDR1 is MNHEY, CDR2 SMNVEV, per germline (reference sequence). Losses at the gene ends were 6 bases for V and 3 bases for J; bases not matched to a gene: 7. The CDR3 spans 15 residues. The DNA of the CDR3 is TGTGCCAGCAGGGGGGTGACAGGGGGCTACACTGAAGCTTTCTTT. This sequence encodes CASRGVTGGYTEAFF.

This clonotype was seen ten or more times. J is TRBJ1-1 and V is TRBV6-5; D is perhaps TRBD1 (6 bases). The V end was cut by 3 bases, the J end by 11 bases, with 22 bases between. Germline assignment: CDR1 MNHEY and CDR2 SVGAGI. The CDR3 extends over 15 amino acids. Here the CDR3 reads CASSYQGTAPTGAFF. CDR3 nucleotide sequence: TGTGCCAGCAGTTATCAGGGGACGGCTCCGACTGGCGCTTTCTTT.

The table lists this clonotype with many counts. The chain couples TRBV5-6 to TRBJ2-7; TRBD2 is a possible D gene (5 bases). The CDR3 totals 13 residues. Trimming took off 4 bases at V and 7 bases at J, with 15 bases between the two ends. Looked up from germline, CDR1 is SGHDT and CDR2 is YYEEEE. The CDR3 region is CASSLEPTGEQYF. The CDR3 DNA reads as TGTGCCAGCAGCCTCGAACCGACGGGGGAGCAGTACTTC.

This clonotype appeared once. One base away lies a much larger clone, so this may be a sequencing read error. The genes are TRBV20-1 and TRBJ2-7, with 9 bases aligning to TRBD2. The CDR3 runs 14 residues. The junction had 11 bases not matched to a gene; V was cut back by 2 bases and J by 9 bases. The germline gives CDR1 DFQATT, CDR2 SNEGSKA (reference sequence). CDR3 bases: TGCAGTGCTAGAAGGTCTAGCGGGGAGCGCGGGCAGTACTTC. It is translated as CSARRSSGERGQYF.

Only a few counts were recorded for this clonotype. The V and J genes are TRBV9 and TRBJ2-3; 7 nucleotides line up with TRBD2. With V trimmed by 3 bases and J by 0 bases, 4 bases remained unmatched. The germline CDR1 and CDR2 sequences are SGDLS and YYNGEE. This CDR3 region has 15 residues. CDR3 region: CASSAGTTSTDTQYF. The CDR3 coding sequence is TGTGCCAGCAGCGCCGGGACTACTAGCACAGATACGCAGTATTTT.